Sequencing of this T cell receptor beta chain was carried out in a study of T cell changes during pregnancy in multiple sclerosis. CDR3 length: 15 amino acids. Germline values: CDR1 SGHTA, CDR2 FQGNSA. The V end was cut by 1 base, the J end by 2 bases, with 9 bases between. TCRdb's table, derived via immunoSEQ multiplex PCR, lists solely in-frame clones and lacks some. This sample has about 31,000 clones; 90% occur once, and the top ten carry about 3.9%. The genes are TRBV7-2 and TRBJ2-1; possible D gene TRBD1, 6 bases. This material consisted of CD8+ T cells from peripheral blood mononuclear cells, taken in the second trimester of pregnancy. The sequence was obtained from a female donor with multiple sclerosis, enrolled in a pregnancy study. CDR3 region: CASSLVAGAYNEQFF. In DNA form, the CDR3 reads TGTGCCAGCAGCTTAGTTGCAGGGGCCTACAATGAGCAGTTCTTC.